The clone carrying this T cell receptor beta chain has only one observation. CDR1 is SGHAT, CDR2 FQDESV, per germline (reference sequence). This CDR3 region has 11 residues. Germline trimming cut 5 bases from V and 10 bases from J; bases unmatched to any gene: 4. This entry is derived from a study of blood T cell repertoires in COVID-19. Here immunoSEQ multiplex PCR was the method, and the copy in TCRdb shows in-frame clones only, minus some. Of about 360,000 clones in the sample, approximately 86% are singletons; the top ten hold around 2.9%. The chain couples TRBV11-1 to TRBJ2-5, with 7 bases lining up with TRBD2. The TCR sequence derives from a human donor in a cohort sampled during active COVID-19. The source material was peripheral blood. The CDR3: CASSDREVQYF. CDR3 in DNA: TGTGCCAGCAGCGACCGGGAGGTCCAGTACTTC.